This T cell receptor beta chain came from a study of post-analysis software for immune sequencing data. V lost 4 bases to trimming and J lost 2 bases, with 12 bases between them. From germline, CDR1 is MNHEY and CDR2 SVGAGI. There are 14 residues in the CDR3. About this clonotype: Its antigen remains unidentified.

Built from TCR beta cDNA, the libraries had unique molecular identifiers in them. Yield was some 500,000 cDNA molecules from about 1 to 10 million T cells. A single record per CDR3 protein comes from TCRdb applying MiXCR to the PCR reads. The table lists about 770,000 distinct CDR3 sequences, roughly 50% of them singletons. Notes on the study in general: F measure grouped same-batch samples tightly together. Those with multiple sclerosis, the patient group, showed significantly lower normalized Chao1 diversity than controls. In patients, four to six TRBV segments were more frequent than in controls, with TRBV5-6, TRBV5-1 and TRBV20-1 among them.

V usage is TRBV6-5 and J usage is TRBJ2-7; tentatively, D is TRBD2 (6 bases). This clonotype originated in a girl aged 10 to 17 with multiple sclerosis. What was sequenced was blood. The CDR3 region is CASSFGTRPYEQYF. As DNA, the CDR3 is TGTGCCAGCAGTTTCGGGACTCGCCCCTACGAGCAGTACTTC.